This T cell receptor (beta chain) was sequenced in a study of cytomegalovirus exposure and HLA in healthy donors. Study information: Most genotyped donors, over 70% of 300 to 400, had Caucasian-associated genetic ancestry.

Findings of the study overall: The study assumed roughly uniform donor sequencing depth for presence/absence analyses.

V was pared by 1 base and J by 10 bases, with 2 bases of the junction left unmatched. Germline CDR1 and CDR2: SGHNT and YENEEA. The CDR3 totals 13 residues. A word on this clone: The target antigen is unknown.

Use of 60 Vbeta and 13 Jbeta primers characterized the PCR. Here immunoSEQ multiplex PCR was the method, and the copy in TCRdb shows in-frame clones only, minus some. The sample shows around 140,000 clones, about 83% of them seen only once. V and J are TRBV11-3 and TRBJ2-1; TRBD2 matches 9 bases. Material for sequencing was PBMCs. The sequence derives from a woman under 40 in good health and CMV-seronegative. CDR3 residues: CASSLGGTSEQFF. The CDR3 nucleotides are TGTGCCAGCAGCTTAGGAGGGACTAGCGAGCAGTTCTTC.